This T cell receptor beta chain was sequenced for a study of blood T cell repertoires in COVID-19. Across the study: T cells, B-cell-depleted T cells, or PBMCs supplied cDNA or gDNA.

Germline V lookup: CDR1 LNHDA, CDR2 SQIVND (reference sequence). CDR3 length: 15 residues. The ends were cut back, 10 bases at V and 0 bases at J, with 15 bases in the middle. The table came from immunoSEQ multiplex PCR; TCRdb's copy has only in-frame clones and leaves some out. The data show roughly 100,000 clones, with 70% to 85% seen just once and around 9.3% held by the top ten. This chain uses TRBV19 with TRBJ2-2; a weak D match, TRBD2 (6 bases). This TCR was sampled from a man aged 65-85 years with acute or convalescent COVID-19. The specimen sequenced was peripheral blood. Here the CDR3 reads CATRTKIANTGELFF. The DNA of the CDR3 is TGTGCCACTCGGACTAAAATCGCGAACACCGGGGAGCTGTTTTTT.